This T cell receptor (beta chain) was retrieved from a study of T cells in Graves' hyperthyroidism and ophthalmopathy. The CDR3 totals 13 residues. V lost 3 bases and J lost 9, with 12 bases in between. The germline V gene encodes CDR1 MNHEY and CDR2 SMNVEV (reference sequence). The CDR3 regions of TCR beta were amplified from RNA transcripts. HTBI primers were used for first-round RT-PCR of the TCR CDR3. Each CDR3 protein gets one entry after TCRdb re-called the multiplex PCR reads with MiXCR. This sample has 600,000 to 650,000 distinct CDR3 sequences, with 15% to 20% found just once. The origin of this receptor is a woman aged 30 to 39 with Graves' hyperthyroidism. V and J are TRBV27 and TRBJ2-4, with D possibly being TRBD1 or TRBD2 (5 bases each). The sequencing input was blood. In DNA form, the CDR3 reads TGTGCCAGCAGTTTCCGGTCTGGGGGCATTCAGTACTTC. Amino acid sequence: CASSFRSGGIQYF.